This T cell receptor beta chain was recovered during a study of human T cells and chemical hapten exposure. TCRdb itself ran the RACE reads through MiXCR, one entry per CDR3 protein. The sample lists 200,000 to 300,000 distinct CDR3 sequences; about 8.1% were seen once. Regarding time point: pre-sensitization, week 0. Treatment noted: therapeutic diphenylcyclopropenone sensitization with weekly scalp DPC. Blood was collected ahead of every patch test applied. There are 17 residues in the CDR3. V lost 4 bases to trimming and J lost 0 bases, with 13 bases between them. Per germline, CDR1 SGHTA and CDR2 FQGNSA.

This chain links TRBV7-2 with TRBJ1-6, with D perhaps TRBD1 (5 bases). The sequence was obtained from a woman in her 40s with alopecia areata. Some clones in this sample may be carry-over from other donors' samples. This sample comprised whole blood, obtained in connection with sensitization to the hapten diphenylcyclopropenone (DPC). The chain's CDR3 is CASSSQGTSSYNSPLHF. Written as DNA, the CDR3 is TGTGCCAGCAGCTCCCAGGGCACTAGCTCCTATAATTCACCCCTCCACTTT.